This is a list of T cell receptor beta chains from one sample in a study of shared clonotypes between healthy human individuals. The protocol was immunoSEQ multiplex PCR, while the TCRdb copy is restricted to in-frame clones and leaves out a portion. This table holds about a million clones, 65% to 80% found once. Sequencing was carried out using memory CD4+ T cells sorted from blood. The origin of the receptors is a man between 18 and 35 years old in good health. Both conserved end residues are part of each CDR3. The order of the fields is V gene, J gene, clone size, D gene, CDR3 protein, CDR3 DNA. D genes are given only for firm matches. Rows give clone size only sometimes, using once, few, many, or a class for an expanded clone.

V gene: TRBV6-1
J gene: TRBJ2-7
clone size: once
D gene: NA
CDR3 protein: CASSEGDNDSYEQYF
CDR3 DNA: TGTGCCAGCAGTGAAGGGGACAACGACTCCTACGAGCAGTACTTC

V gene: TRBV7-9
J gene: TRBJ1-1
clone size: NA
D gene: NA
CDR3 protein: CASSFSRAANTEAFF
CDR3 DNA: TGTGCCAGCAGCTTCTCCAGGGCGGCGAACACTGAAGCTTTCTTT

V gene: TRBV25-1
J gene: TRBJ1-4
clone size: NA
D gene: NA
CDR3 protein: CASSESGPHNWEKLFF
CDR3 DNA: TGTGCCAGCAGTGAATCGGGACCGCATAATTGGGAAAAACTGTTTTTT

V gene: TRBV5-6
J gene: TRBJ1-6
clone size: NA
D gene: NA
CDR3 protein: CASRSRGSGLHGPLHF
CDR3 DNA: TGTGCCAGCAGAAGCCGGGGCAGTGGCCTTCATGGACCCCTCCACTTT

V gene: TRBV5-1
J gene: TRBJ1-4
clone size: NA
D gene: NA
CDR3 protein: CASSSRPTINEKLFF
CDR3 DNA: TGCGCCAGCAGCTCACGACCGACGATAAATGAAAAACTGTTTTTT

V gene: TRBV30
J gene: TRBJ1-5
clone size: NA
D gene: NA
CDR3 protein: CAWSTVVSTQPQHF
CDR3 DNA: TGTGCCTGGAGTACCGTCGTGTCTACTCAGCCCCAGCATTTT

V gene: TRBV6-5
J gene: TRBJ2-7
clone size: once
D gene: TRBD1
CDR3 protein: CASSYERQGGYEQYF
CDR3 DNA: TGTGCCAGCAGTTACGAAAGACAGGGTGGCTACGAGCAGTACTTC

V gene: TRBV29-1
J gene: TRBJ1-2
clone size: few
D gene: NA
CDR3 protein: CSSYSPKSYGYTF
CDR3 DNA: TGCAGCTCCTACAGCCCTAAGTCCTATGGCTACACCTTC

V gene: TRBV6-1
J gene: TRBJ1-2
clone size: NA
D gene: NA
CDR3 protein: CASSARSQGPYGYTF
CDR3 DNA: TGTGCCAGCAGTGCTCGTTCCCAGGGGCCGTATGGCTACACCTTC

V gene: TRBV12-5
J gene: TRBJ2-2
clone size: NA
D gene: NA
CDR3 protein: CASGGGGANTGELFF
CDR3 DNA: TGTGCTAGTGGTGGTGGGGGAGCCAACACCGGGGAGCTGTTTTTT

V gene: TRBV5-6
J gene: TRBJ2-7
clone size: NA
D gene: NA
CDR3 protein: CASSKGLTYEQYF
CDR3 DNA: TGTGCCAGCAGCAAGGGACTTACCTACGAGCAGTACTTC

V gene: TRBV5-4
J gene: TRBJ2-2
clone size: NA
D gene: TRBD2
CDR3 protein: CASSLASAGGYTGELFF
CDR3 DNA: TGTGCCAGCAGCTTGGCCTCGGCGGGGGGGTACACCGGGGAGCTGTTTTTT

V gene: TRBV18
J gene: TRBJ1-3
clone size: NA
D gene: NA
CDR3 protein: CASSPGLGATSGNTIYF
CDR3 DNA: TGTGCCAGCTCACCGGGGTTAGGAGCTACCTCTGGAAACACCATATATTTT

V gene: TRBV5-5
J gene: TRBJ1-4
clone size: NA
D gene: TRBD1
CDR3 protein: CASSQGATNEKLFF
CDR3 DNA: TGTGCCAGCAGCCAGGGGGCCACTAATGAAAAACTGTTTTTT

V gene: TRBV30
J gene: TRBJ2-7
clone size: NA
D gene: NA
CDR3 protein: CAWSVSGSYEQYF
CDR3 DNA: TGTGCCTGGAGTGTTAGCGGTTCCTACGAGCAGTACTTC

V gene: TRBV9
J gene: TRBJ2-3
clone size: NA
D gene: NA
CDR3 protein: CASSVGPGDTQYF
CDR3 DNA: TGTGCCAGCAGCGTAGGGCCTGGGGATACGCAGTATTTT

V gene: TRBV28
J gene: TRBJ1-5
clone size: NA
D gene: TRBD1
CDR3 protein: CASSFGQGEWPQHF
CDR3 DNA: TGTGCCAGCAGTTTTGGACAGGGAGAATGGCCCCAGCATTTT

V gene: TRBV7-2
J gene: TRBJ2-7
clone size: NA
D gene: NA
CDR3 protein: CASSPKTGTFSYEQYF
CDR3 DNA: TGTGCCAGCAGCCCTAAAACAGGGACGTTCTCCTACGAGCAGTACTTC

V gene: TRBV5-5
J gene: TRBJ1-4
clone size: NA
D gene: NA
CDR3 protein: CASTKNPGANEKLFF
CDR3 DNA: TGTGCCAGCACCAAAAACCCAGGGGCCAATGAAAAACTGTTTTTT

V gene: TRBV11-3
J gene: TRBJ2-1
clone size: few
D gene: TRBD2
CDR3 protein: CASSKGLAGGGEQFF
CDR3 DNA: TGTGCCAGCAGTAAAGGACTAGCGGGAGGAGGGGAGCAGTTCTTC

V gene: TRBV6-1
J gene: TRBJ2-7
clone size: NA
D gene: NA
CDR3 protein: CASGGRASYEQYF
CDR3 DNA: TGTGCCAGCGGCGGGCGGGCCTCCTACGAGCAGTACTTC

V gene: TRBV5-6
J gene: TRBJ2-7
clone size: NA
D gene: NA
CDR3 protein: CASSFPLGYEQYF
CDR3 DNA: TGTGCCAGCAGCTTCCCACTCGGGTACGAGCAGTACTTC

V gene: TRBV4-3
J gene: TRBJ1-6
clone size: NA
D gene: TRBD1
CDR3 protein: CASRRQGDNSPLHF
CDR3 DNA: TGCGCCAGCAGGCGACAGGGGGATAATTCACCCCTCCACTTT

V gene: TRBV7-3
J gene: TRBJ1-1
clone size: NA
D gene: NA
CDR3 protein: CASSLTYEGRTEAFF
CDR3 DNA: TGTGCCAGCAGCTTAACGTACGAGGGTCGTACTGAAGCTTTCTTT

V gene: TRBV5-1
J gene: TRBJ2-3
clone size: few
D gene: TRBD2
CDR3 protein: CASSLGGGTTDTQYF
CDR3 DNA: TGCGCCAGCAGCTTGGGCGGGGGGACCACAGATACGCAGTATTTT

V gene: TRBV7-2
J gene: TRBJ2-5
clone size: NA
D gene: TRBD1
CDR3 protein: CASSAATGGRETQYF
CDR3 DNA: TGTGCCAGCAGCGCAGCGACAGGGGGCCGGGAGACCCAGTACTTC

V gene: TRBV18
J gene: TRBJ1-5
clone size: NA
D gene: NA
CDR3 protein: CASSPQWQGNQPQHF
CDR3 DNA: TGTGCCAGCTCACCACAATGGCAGGGAAATCAGCCCCAGCATTTT

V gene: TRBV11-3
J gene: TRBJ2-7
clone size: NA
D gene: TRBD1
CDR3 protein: CASSLVQGVNEQYF
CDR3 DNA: TGTGCCAGCAGCTTAGTGCAGGGGGTCAACGAGCAGTACTTC

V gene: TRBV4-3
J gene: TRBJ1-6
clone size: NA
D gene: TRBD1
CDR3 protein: CASSQETGGFWALHF
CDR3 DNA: TGCGCCAGCAGCCAAGAAACAGGGGGATTTTGGGCCCTCCACTTT

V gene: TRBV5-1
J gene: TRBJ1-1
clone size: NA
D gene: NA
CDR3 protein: CASTGQSNTEAFF
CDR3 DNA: TGCGCCAGCACAGGGCAATCGAACACTGAAGCTTTCTTT

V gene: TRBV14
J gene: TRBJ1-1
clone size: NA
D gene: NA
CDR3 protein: CASSQEGFGGQGNTEAFF
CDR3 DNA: TGTGCCAGCAGCCAAGAAGGTTTCGGGGGGCAGGGGAACACTGAAGCTTTCTTT

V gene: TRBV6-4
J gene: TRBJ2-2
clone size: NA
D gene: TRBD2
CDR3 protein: CASSPGTSVGTGELFF
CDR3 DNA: TGTGCCAGCAGTCCCGGGACTAGCGTAGGGACCGGGGAGCTGTTTTTT

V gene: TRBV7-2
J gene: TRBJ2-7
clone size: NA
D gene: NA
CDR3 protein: CASSSRTNSYEQYF
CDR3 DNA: TGTGCCAGCAGCTCGAGGACCAATTCCTACGAGCAGTACTTC

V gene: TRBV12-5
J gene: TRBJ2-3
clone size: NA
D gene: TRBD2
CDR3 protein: CASVPSGRSDTQYF
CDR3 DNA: TGTGCTAGTGTCCCTAGCGGGAGGTCAGATACGCAGTATTTT

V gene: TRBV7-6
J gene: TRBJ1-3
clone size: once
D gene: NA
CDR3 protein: CASSASGQGYGNTIYF
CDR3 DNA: TGTGCCAGCAGCGCTTCGGGGCAGGGGTATGGAAACACCATATATTTT

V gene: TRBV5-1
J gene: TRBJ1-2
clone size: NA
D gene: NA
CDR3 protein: CASSRQVRYGYTF
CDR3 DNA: TGCGCCAGCAGCAGGCAGGTCCGGTATGGCTACACCTTC

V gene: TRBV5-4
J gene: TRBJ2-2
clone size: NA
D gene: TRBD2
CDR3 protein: CASSGGGVAGAGTGELFF
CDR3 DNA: TGTGCCAGCAGCGGAGGTGGGGTAGCGGGGGCCGGAACCGGGGAGCTGTTTTTT